This T cell receptor beta chain emerged from a study of T-cell reconstitution after alpha-beta-depleted transplantation in children. General study findings and limits: A year post-transplant, T-cell counts and diversity derived mostly from newly produced T cells. Approximately two months post-transplant, alpha-beta T cells reportedly originated from several hundred expanded graft clones. For some patients, TCRbeta diversity was high at day 60 because of recipient T cells and thymic progenitors that survived.

The CDR3 spans 17 residues. V lost 3 bases, J lost 6 bases, and 7 bases stayed unmatched. CDR1 is SGHTA, CDR2 FQGTGA, per germline. Unique molecular identifiers featured in how the TCRbeta library was prepared. TCRdb independently ran MiXCR on the PCR reads; one entry per CDR3 protein. The data contain fewer than 750,000 distinct CDR3 sequences, roughly a quarter of them singletons. This clonotype came up a few times. Its specificity is not known. The sequence came from a boy younger than two with Wiskott-Aldrich syndrome, due to receive a stem cell transplant. The specimen was PBMCs, collected before TCRalphabeta/CD19-depleted stem cell transplant. The J gene is TRBJ2-2, the V gene TRBV7-3; TRBD2 matches at 13 bases. The CDR3 bases are TGTGCCAGCAGCTTCCTCGGGACTAGCGGGACCCCCGGGGAGCTGTTTTTT. Protein product: CASSFLGTSGTPGELFF.